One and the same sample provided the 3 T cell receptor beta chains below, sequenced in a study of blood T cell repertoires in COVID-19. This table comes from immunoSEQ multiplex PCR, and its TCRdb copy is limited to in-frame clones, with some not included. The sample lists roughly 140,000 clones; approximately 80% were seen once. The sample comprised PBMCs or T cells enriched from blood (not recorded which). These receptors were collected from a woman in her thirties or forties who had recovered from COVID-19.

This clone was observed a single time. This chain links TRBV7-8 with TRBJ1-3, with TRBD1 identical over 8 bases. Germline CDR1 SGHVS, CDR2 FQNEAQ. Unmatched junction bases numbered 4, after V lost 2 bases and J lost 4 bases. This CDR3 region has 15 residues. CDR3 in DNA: TGTGCCAGCAGCTTACAGGGGGCGAGAGGAAACACCATATATTTT. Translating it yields CASSLQGARGNTIYF.

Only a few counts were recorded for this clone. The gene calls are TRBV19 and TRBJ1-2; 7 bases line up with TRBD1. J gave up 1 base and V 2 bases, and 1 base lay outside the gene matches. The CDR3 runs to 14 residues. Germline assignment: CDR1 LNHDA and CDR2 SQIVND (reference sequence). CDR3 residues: CASSINRGNYGYTF. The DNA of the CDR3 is TGTGCCAGTAGTATAAACAGGGGTAACTATGGCTACACCTTC.

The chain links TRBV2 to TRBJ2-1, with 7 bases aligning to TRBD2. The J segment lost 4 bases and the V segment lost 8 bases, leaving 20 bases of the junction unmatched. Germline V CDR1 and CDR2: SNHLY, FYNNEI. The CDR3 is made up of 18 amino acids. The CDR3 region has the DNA TGTGCCAGCTCAGACATCTTCGGGCGGGAGAGGATTTACAATGAGCAGTTCTTC. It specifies CASSDIFGRERIYNEQFF.